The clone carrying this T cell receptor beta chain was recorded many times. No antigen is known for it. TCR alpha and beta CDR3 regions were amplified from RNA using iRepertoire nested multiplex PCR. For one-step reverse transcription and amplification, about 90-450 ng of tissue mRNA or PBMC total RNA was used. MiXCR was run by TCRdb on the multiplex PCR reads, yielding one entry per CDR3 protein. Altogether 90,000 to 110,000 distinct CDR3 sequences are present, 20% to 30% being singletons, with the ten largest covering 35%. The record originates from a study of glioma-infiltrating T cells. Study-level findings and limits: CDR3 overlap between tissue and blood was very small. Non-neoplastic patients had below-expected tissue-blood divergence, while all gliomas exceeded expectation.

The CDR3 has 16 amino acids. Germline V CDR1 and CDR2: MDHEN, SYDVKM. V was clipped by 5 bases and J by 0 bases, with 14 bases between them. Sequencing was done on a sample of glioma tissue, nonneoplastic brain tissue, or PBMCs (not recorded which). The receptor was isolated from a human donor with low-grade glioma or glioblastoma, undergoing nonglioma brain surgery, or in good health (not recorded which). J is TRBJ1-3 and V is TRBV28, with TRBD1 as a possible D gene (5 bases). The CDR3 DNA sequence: TGTGCCAGCAGTCCCGGGACGGGAAGCTCTGGAAACACCATATATTTT. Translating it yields CASSPGTGSSGNTIYF.